These T cell receptor beta chains were read from a single sample in a study of immunodeficiency. Profiled with immunoSEQ multiplex PCR; TCRdb holds only in-frame clones, not every one. The sample yields more than 800 clones, roughly nine tenths seen once. The sequencing input was CD4+ T cells from blood. The receptor set was obtained from a female donor. The CDR3 runs from the conserved cysteine through the conserved F or W.

J gene | V gene | CDR3 protein
TRBJ1-4 | TRBV19 | CASSITAEWEKLFF
TRBJ2-3 | TRBV19 | CASSPQGVADTQYF
TRBJ2-1 | TRBV30 | CAWSVPGQHNNEQFF
TRBJ2-1 | TRBV5-4 | CASSLGTLLDNEQFF
TRBJ1-1 | TRBV19 | CASSIWRLNTEAFF
TRBJ2-1 | TRBV19 | CASSRQGSSYNEQFF
TRBJ1-3 | TRBV6-5 | CASRQTGGSGNTIYF
TRBJ1-1 | TRBV29-1 | CSVTQGHAFF
TRBJ1-5 | TRBV5-6 | CASSHQQGIGQPQHF
TRBJ2-1 | TRBV18 | CASSPWTSGGPREEQFF
TRBJ2-5 | TRBV6-5 | CASSSQGREETQYF
TRBJ1-5 | TRBV2 | CASTSTPYSNQPQHF
TRBJ2-1 | TRBV7-9 | CASSPVGAYNEQFF
TRBJ2-1 | TRBV5-1 | CASSFGGGRWGEQFF
TRBJ2-3 | TRBV27 | CASSFGGTGDTQYF
TRBJ1-2 | TRBV5-4 | CASSPRTGRNGYTF
TRBJ2-5 | TRBV5-1 | CASSATGTTFETQYF
TRBJ1-5 | TRBV30 | CAWSGGVDQPQHF
TRBJ1-6 | TRBV7-9 | CASSLGGTGGSPLHF
TRBJ2-5 | TRBV5-1 | CASSLTSGETQYF
TRBJ1-1 | TRBV6-5 | CASSYSRAVPEAFF
TRBJ1-4 | TRBV13 | CASSARGRQGLGNEKLFF
TRBJ1-1 | TRBV19 | CASSIDSGSAAFF
TRBJ2-2 | TRBV27 | CASSLLKAGPNTGELFF
TRBJ2-1 | TRBV19 | CASRTSGLYNEQFF
TRBJ1-1 | TRBV2 | CASLPGANTEAFF
TRBJ2-4 | TRBV20-1 | CSASWLAGGGGGKNIQYF
TRBJ1-3 | TRBV12-5 | CASGLERQNSGNTIYF
TRBJ2-7 | TRBV4-2 | CASSQQGNSYEQYF
TRBJ1-1 | TRBV30 | CAWRLRDRENAEAFF
TRBJ1-5 | TRBV29-1 | CSVDTGSNQPQHF
TRBJ2-2 | TRBV7-9 | CASSRLTYTGELFF
TRBJ2-6 | TRBV9 | CASSVQPGTLSSGANVLTF
TRBJ2-1 | TRBV27 | CASSLLRDRGYNEQFF
TRBJ2-3 | TRBV7-2 | CASSPRHGPDTQYF
TRBJ2-7 | TRBV19 | CASSITTGGPYEQYF
TRBJ1-2 | TRBV27 | CASSPYSGAASYGYTF
TRBJ1-1 | TRBV4-2 | CASSLWGTENTEAFF
TRBJ2-1 | TRBV11-3 | CASSLGSGRGNEQFF
TRBJ1-2 | TRBV27 | CASSSDRDANYGYTF
TRBJ2-2 | TRBV12-3/TRBV12-4 | CASSRPAGELFF
TRBJ1-5 | TRBV10-3 | CAISAALGDNQPQHF
TRBJ1-1 | TRBV6-6 | CASSPTTGVGTEAFF
TRBJ1-3 | TRBV10-1 | CASTSGRPRSGNTIYF
TRBJ1-2 | TRBV29-1 | CSVEFGQGNYGYTF